This T cell receptor beta chain was sequenced in a study of early T cells in non-severe SARS-CoV-2 infection. This clonotype was picked up a small number of times. Germline CDR1 reads MNHNY; CDR2 reads SVGAGI (reference sequence). V shed 0 bases, J shed 0 bases, and the junction held 6 bases outside the gene matches. This CDR3 spans 18 amino acids. Each CDR3 protein is one row after TCRdb ran MiXCR on the 5' RACE reads. The table lists around 65,000 distinct CDR3 sequences, 10% to 15% of them singletons. This sample comprised whole blood, obtained at baseline. This sequence was found in an adult who was a healthcare worker with PCR-confirmed SARS-CoV-2 infection or an uninfected control (not recorded which). This chain uses TRBV6-6 with TRBJ1-2; 11 positions agree with TRBD1. CDR3 protein: CASSYSTGTGGSNYGYTF. DNA of the CDR3: TGTGCCAGCAGTTACTCCACCGGGACAGGGGGATCTAACTATGGCTACACCTTC.